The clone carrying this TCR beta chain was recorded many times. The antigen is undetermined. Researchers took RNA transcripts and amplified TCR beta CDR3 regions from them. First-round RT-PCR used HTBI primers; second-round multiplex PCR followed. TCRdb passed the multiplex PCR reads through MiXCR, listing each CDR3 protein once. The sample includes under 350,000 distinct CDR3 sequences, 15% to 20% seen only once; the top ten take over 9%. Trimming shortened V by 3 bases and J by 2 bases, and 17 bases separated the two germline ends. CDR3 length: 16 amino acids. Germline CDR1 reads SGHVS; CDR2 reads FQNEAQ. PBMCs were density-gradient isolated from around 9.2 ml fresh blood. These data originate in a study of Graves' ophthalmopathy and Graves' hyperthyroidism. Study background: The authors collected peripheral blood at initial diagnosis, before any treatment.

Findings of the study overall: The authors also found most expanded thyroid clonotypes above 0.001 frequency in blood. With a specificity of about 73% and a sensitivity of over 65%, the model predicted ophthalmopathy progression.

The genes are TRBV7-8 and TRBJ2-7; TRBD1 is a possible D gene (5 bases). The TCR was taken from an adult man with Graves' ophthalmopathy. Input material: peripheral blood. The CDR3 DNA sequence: TGTGCCAGCAGCTTTGGATTTTTGTCGACAGCCTACGAGCAGTACTTC. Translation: CASSFGFLSTAYEQYF.